Each of the 24 T cell receptor beta chains below was sequenced from the same sample in a study of T cells in Graves' hyperthyroidism and ophthalmopathy. The source material, RNA transcripts, was used to amplify TCR beta CDR3 regions. During a first-round RT-PCR of the TCR CDR3, the HTBI primer set was used. MiXCR, run by TCRdb on the multiplex PCR reads, gives a single entry per CDR3 protein. This repertoire shows approximately 200,000 distinct CDR3 sequences, around 18% found once; its top ten account for around 47%. The sample taken for sequencing was blood. The receptors derive from a middle-aged man with Graves' hyperthyroidism.

This clonotype occurred many times. The chain couples TRBV5-1 to TRBJ2-2, with D uncertain. The ends were cut back, 2 bases at V and 4 bases at J, with 18 bases in the middle. The CDR3 is 17 amino acids. Germline CDR1 is SGHRS and CDR2 is YFSETQ. CDR3 DNA: TGCGCCAGCAGCTTTGGGCAGTCTGGCAGTAGCACCGGGGAGCTGTTTTTT. Translation: CASSFGQSGSSTGELFF.

CDR3 sequence reads: CASSTGTGDMEQYF. The DNA for the CDR3 is TGTGCCAGCAGTACCGGGACAGGTGATATGGAGCAGTACTTC. The chain recombines TRBV12-3 or TRBV12-4 with TRBJ2-7, with 8 bases that match TRBD1. The CDR3 is 14 amino acids. J gave up 7 bases and V 5 bases, and 10 bases lay outside the gene matches.

V gene TRBV7-2 combines with J gene TRBJ2-5; tentatively, D is TRBD1 (6 bases). The germline V gene has CDR1 SGHTA and CDR2 FQGNSA. With 2 bases removed from V and 5 bases from J, the gap between germline ends came to 15 bases. This CDR3 contains 15 residues. The CDR3 region has the DNA TGTGCCAGCAGCTTAATTTACAGGGATGGTGAGACCCAGTACTTC. It codes for CASSLIYRDGETQYF.

This clonotype occurred many times. This sequence joins TRBV7-2 and TRBJ1-2, with 9 nucleotides matching TRBD1. The CDR3 sequence is 16 residues long. With V trimmed by 1 base and J by 4 bases, 7 bases remained unmatched. Germline V gene data show CDR1 as SGHTA and CDR2 as FQGNSA. CDR3 region: CASSLESDRGGYGYTF. DNA for the CDR3: TGTGCCAGCAGCTTAGAATCGGACAGGGGAGGCTATGGCTACACCTTC.

The V and J genes are TRBV29-1 and TRBJ2-3, with D possibly being TRBD2 (5 bases). V dropped 4 bases and J dropped 5 bases, with 16 bases sitting between them. Germline V gene data show CDR1 as SQVTM and CDR2 as ANQGSEA. This CDR3 is built from 14 residues. Here the CDR3 DNA reads TGCAGCGTTGGGGGAGCGAGCGGAGGAGATACGCAGTATTTT. This codes for CSVGGASGGDTQYF.

This clonotype was counted at least ten times. The V gene is TRBV7-8, the J gene TRBJ1-2, with TRBD1 identical over 9 bases. CDR1 is SGHVS and CDR2 is FQNEAQ in the germline V gene. After removal of 4 bases from V and 3 bases from J, the junction contained 6 bases not matched to a gene. The CDR3 has 15 residues. The CDR3 DNA sequence: TGTGCCAGCAGCTCGCCGGGACAGGGCGACTATGGCTACACCTTC. Its translation: CASSSPGQGDYGYTF.

This clonotype has ten or more counts. The rearrangement joins TRBV7-3 to TRBJ2-3, with D uncertain. The CDR3 length is 14 residues. CDR1 is SGHTA, CDR2 FQGTGA, per germline. The ends were cut back, 5 bases at V and 2 bases at J, with 11 bases in the middle. The CDR3 region is CASSMEGLTDTQYF. The CDR3 nucleotides are TGTGCCAGCAGCATGGAAGGGCTCACAGATACGCAGTATTTT.

This clonotype was counted many times. This sequence joins TRBV2 and TRBJ2-2, with D possibly called TRBD1 or TRBD2 (5 bases each). The CDR3 loop spans 16 amino acids. Germline loops: CDR1 SNHLY, CDR2 FYNNEI. V was shortened by 7 bases and J by 0 bases, with 15 bases between the two germline ends. CDR3 loop: CASTLGRQSNTGELFF. CDR3 sequence (DNA): TGTGCCAGCACCCTGGGGAGACAGTCGAACACCGGGGAGCTGTTTTTT.

This clonotype has a count of ten or more. The genes are TRBV5-5 and TRBJ2-7; TRBD1 matches at 7 bases. CDR1 is SGHKS and CDR2 is YYEKEE in the germline V gene (reference sequence). The CDR3 is 12 residues long. V lost 2 bases to trimming and J lost 5 bases; unmatched junction nucleotides: 1. CDR3 bases: TGTGCCAGCAGCTTCGACAGGGACGAGCAGTACTTC. Translating gives CASSFDRDEQYF. The entire variable domain, with the rest obtained from reference TRBV5-5 and TRBJ2-7, is as follows: DAGVTQSPTHLIKTRGQQVTLRCSPISGHKSVSWYQQVLGQGPQFIFQYYEKEERGRGNFPDRFSARQFPNYSSELNVNALLLGDSALYLCASSFDRDEQYFGPGTRLTVT.

The genes are TRBV5-1 and TRBJ1-6; a weak D match, TRBD1 (6 bases). Germline CDR1 is SGHRS and CDR2 is YFSETQ. The CDR3 covers 14 residues. V lost 4 bases and J 5 bases, leaving 10 bases between the germline ends. The CDR3 DNA reads TGCGCCAGCAGCCCGGACAGCCATAATTCACCCCTCCACTTT. This translates into CASSPDSHNSPLHF.

The table lists this clonotype with a few counts. The chain couples TRBV9 to TRBJ1-1, with 7 nucleotides matching TRBD1. V shed 6 bases, J shed 1 base, and the junction held 6 bases outside the gene matches. Germline V CDR1 and CDR2: SGDLS, YYNGEE. The CDR3 is 14 residues long. The CDR3 coding sequence is TGTGCCAGCAACCAACAGGGGCAGAACACTGAAGCTTTCTTT. Its protein product is CASNQQGQNTEAFF.

The V call is TRBV6-1, the J call TRBJ1-2, with D perhaps matching TRBD1 (5 bases). This CDR3 is built from 14 residues. Germline loops: CDR1 MNHNS, CDR2 SASEGT. V was clipped by 5 bases and J by 8 bases, with 18 bases between them. DNA of the CDR3: TGTGCCAGCAGTCAGACCCGGGACCCTATGGGCTACACCTTC. It translates to CASSQTRDPMGYTF.

This clonotype has more than one count but fewer than ten. J is TRBJ2-7 and V is TRBV4-2, with TRBD1 matching over 9 bases. Unmatched junction bases numbered 1, after V lost 3 bases and J lost 1 base. CDR3 size: 14 residues. Germline V gene lookup returns CDR1 LGHNA and CDR2 YNFKEQ. Here the CDR3 DNA reads TGTGCCAGCAGCCAGACAGGGGGTTCCTACGAGCAGTACTTC. It encodes CASSQTGGSYEQYF.

This clonotype was seen many times. The rearrangement uses TRBV6-1 and TRBJ2-1; 13 nucleotides match TRBD2. Germline CDR1 and CDR2: MNHNS and SASEGT. V was pared by 5 bases and J by 0 bases, with 10 bases of the junction left unmatched. The CDR3 spans 19 residues. The CDR3 protein is CASSSLGLAGASSYNEQFF. CDR3 nucleotide sequence: TGTGCCAGCAGTTCCCTAGGACTAGCGGGGGCTAGCTCCTACAATGAGCAGTTCTTC.

About this clonotype: One end of the junction is discordant with germline, which a read error may explain. J is TRBJ1-3 and V is TRBV13; no clear D gene. The CDR3 covers 15 residues. The germline CDR1 and CDR2 sequences are PRHDT and FYEKMQ (reference sequence). The chain's CDR3 is CTSSLGSGTGNTIYF. CDR3 sequence (DNA): TGTACCAGCAGCTTAGGCTCGGGTACTGGAAACACCATATATTTT.

The gene calls are TRBV6-1 and TRBJ1-2, with 9 nucleotides matching TRBD1. The V segment lost 5 bases and the J segment 1 base; nucleotides outside the gene matches: 14. Germline V CDR1 and CDR2: MNHNS, SASEGT. This CDR3 spans 18 amino acids. DNA of the CDR3: TGTGCCAGCAGTTCCCTACAACCCGGACAGGGGATTAACTATGGCTACACCTTC. Translated, it gives CASSSLQPGQGINYGYTF.

This clonotype was counted many times. The genes are TRBV28 and TRBJ2-3; 13 nucleotides align to TRBD2. The V gene end was trimmed by 5 bases and the J gene end by 0 bases; junction bases not matched to a gene: 11. CDR1 and CDR2 (germline): MDHEN, SYDVKM. This CDR3 is 19 amino acids long. CDR3 in amino acids: CASSTPGLAGRPSTDTQYF. CDR3 DNA sequence: TGTGCCAGCAGTACCCCGGGACTAGCGGGGAGACCTAGCACAGATACGCAGTATTTT.

The chain combines TRBV4-2 with TRBJ1-2; 9 bases agree with TRBD1. The CDR3 spans 18 residues. Germline V CDR1 and CDR2: LGHNA, YNFKEQ. V lost 1 base to trimming and J lost 4 bases; unmatched junction nucleotides: 13. CDR3 sequence: CASSQVEGGDRAAYGYTF. The CDR3 DNA follows: TGTGCCAGCAGCCAAGTTGAAGGGGGGGACAGGGCGGCCTATGGCTACACCTTC.

In this sample, this clonotype turned up a few times. The rearrangement links TRBV6-1 to TRBJ2-3, with D unresolved. V was cut by 7 bases and J by 5 bases, with 13 bases left in between. The CDR3 runs 13 residues. Germline V CDR1 and CDR2: MNHNS, SASEGT. CDR3 protein: CASTVPQKDTQYF. The CDR3 DNA is TGTGCCAGCACTGTCCCACAGAAAGATACGCAGTATTTT.

This clonotype was seen ten or more times. The chain has TRBV7-2 and TRBJ2-3; D possibly corresponds to TRBD2 (5 bases). CDR3 size: 16 residues. Germline V CDR1 and CDR2: SGHTA, FQGNSA. Trimming cost V 7 bases and J 1 base, with 18 bases left between them. CDR3 sequence reads: CASTSDRWRGTDTQYF. CDR3 bases: TGTGCCAGCACTTCGGATCGGTGGCGGGGCACAGATACGCAGTATTTT.

Turning to this clonotype: A much more abundant neighbour one base away suggests this may be a read error. This chain links TRBV7-8 with TRBJ1-1; D gene unclear. Deletions cut 1 base from V and 7 bases from J, with 4 bases between. Germline CDR1 is SGHVS and CDR2 is FQNEAQ. The CDR3 has 11 amino acids. The CDR3 loop is CASSLDYEAFF. CDR3 DNA sequence: TGTGCCAGCAGCTTAGACTATGAAGCTTTCTTT.

This clonotype was counted many times. The chain uses TRBV7-3 and TRBJ2-5; D is undetermined. The CDR3 sequence is 17 residues long. Germline V gives CDR1 SGHTA, CDR2 FQGTGA. The V end was cut by 5 bases, the J end by 3 bases, with 22 bases between. The CDR3 nucleotides are TGTGCCAGCAGCCCACCCCTTTCCGGACCGAACGAAGAGACCCAGTACTTC. Translation: CASSPPLSGPNEETQYF. The full variable domain, completed using reference TRBV7-3 and TRBJ2-5, is GAGVSQTPSNKVTEKGKYVELRCDPISGHTALYWYRQSLGQGPEFLIYFQGTGAADDSGLPNDRFFAVRPEGSVSTLKIQRTERGDSAVYLCASSPPLSGPNEETQYFGPGTRLLVL.

The chain couples TRBV5-6 to TRBJ2-7; TRBD2 might be the D (5 bases). The CDR3 covers 16 residues. Germline V gives CDR1 SGHDT, CDR2 YYEEEE. The V gene lost 0 bases and the J gene lost 0 bases, with 13 bases spanning the gap. CDR3 nucleotide sequence: TGTGCCAGCAGCTTGGTAGGACTCATGAGCTCCTACGAGCAGTACTTC. Amino acid sequence: CASSLVGLMSSYEQYF.

V and J are TRBV11-2 and TRBJ1-3; 9 bases map to TRBD1. Per germline, CDR1 SGHAT and CDR2 FQNNGV. The CDR3 is made up of 17 amino acids. After removal of 6 bases from V and 1 base from J, the junction contained 10 bases not matched to a gene. CDR3 bases: TGTGCCAGCAGACAGCGGGGACAGGGCCCTTCTGGAAACACCATATATTTT. Translating it yields CASRQRGQGPSGNTIYF.